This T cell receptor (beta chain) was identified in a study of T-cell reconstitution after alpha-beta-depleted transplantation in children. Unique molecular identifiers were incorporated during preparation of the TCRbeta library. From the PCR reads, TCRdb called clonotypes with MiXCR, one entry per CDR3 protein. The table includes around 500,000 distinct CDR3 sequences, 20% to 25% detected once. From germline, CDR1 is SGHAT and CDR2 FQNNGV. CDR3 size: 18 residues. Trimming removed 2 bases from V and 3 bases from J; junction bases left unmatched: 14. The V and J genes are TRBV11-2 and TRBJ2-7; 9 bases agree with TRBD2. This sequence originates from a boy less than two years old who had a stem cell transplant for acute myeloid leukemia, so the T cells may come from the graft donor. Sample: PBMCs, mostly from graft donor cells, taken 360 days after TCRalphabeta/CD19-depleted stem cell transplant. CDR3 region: CASSLFVSYSGGNYEQYF. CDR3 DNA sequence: TGTGCCAGCAGCTTATTTGTGTCCTATAGCGGGGGAAACTACGAGCAGTACTTC.